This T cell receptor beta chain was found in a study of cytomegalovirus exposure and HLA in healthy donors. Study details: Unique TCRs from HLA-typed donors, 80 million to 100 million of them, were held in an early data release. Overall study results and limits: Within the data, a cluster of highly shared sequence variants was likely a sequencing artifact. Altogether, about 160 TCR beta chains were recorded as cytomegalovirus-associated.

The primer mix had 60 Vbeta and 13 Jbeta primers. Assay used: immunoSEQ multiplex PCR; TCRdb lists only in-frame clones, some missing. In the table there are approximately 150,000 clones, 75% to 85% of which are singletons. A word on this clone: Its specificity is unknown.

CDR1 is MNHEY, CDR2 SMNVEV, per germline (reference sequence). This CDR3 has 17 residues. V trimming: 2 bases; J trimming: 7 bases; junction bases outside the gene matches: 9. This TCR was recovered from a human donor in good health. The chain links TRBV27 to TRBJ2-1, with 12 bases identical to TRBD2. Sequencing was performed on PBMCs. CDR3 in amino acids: CASSLGTSGQGRNEQFF. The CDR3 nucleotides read TGTGCCAGCAGTTTAGGGACTAGCGGGCAAGGTAGGAATGAGCAGTTCTTC.